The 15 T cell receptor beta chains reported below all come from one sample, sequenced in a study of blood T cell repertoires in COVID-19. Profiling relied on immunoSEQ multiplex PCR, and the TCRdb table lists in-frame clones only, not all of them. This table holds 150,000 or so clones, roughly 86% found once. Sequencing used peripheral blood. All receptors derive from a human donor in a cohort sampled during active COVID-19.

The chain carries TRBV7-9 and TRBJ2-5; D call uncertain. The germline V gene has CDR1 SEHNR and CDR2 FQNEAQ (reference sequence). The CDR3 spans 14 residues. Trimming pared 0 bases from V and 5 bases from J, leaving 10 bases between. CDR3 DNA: TGTGCCAGCAGCTTAGCGACTCGCGGTGAGACCCAGTACTTC. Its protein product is CASSLATRGETQYF.

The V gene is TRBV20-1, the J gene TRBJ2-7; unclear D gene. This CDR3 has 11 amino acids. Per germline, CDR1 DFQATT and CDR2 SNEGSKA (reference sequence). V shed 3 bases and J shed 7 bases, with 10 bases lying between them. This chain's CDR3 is CSASLLYEQYF. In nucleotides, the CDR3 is TGCAGTGCTAGCCTTCTTTATGAGCAGTACTTC.

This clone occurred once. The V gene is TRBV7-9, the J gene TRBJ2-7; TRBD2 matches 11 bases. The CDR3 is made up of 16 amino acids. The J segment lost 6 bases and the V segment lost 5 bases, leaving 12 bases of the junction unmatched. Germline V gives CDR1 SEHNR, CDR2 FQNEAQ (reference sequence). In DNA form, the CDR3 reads TGTGCCAGCAGCCCCGCTGGTAGCGGGAGGGAAATCGAGCAGTACTTC. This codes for CASSPAGSGREIEQYF.

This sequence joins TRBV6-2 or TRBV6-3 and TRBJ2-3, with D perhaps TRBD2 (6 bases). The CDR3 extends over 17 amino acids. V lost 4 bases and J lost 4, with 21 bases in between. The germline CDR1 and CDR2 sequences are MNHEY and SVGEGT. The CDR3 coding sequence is TGTGCCAGCAGTTTCAGAGAAGGACTACCCCCCGCAGATACGCAGTATTTT. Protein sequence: CASSFREGLPPADTQYF.

The CDR3 here is CASRPGQAAGGGYTF. In DNA, the CDR3 is TGTGCCAGCAGGCCGGGACAAGCGGCCGGTGGGGGCTACACCTTC. The chain employs TRBV28 and TRBJ1-2; weak D call: TRBD1 (6 bases). Per germline, CDR1 MDHEN and CDR2 SYDVKM. With 6 bases removed from V and 8 bases from J, the gap between germline ends came to 22 bases. The CDR3 length is 15 residues.

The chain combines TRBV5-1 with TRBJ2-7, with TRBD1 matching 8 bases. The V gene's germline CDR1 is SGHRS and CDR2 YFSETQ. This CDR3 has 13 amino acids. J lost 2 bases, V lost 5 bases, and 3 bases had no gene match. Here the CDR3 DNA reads TGCGCCAGCAGAGACAGGGGTGCCTACGAGCAGTACTTC. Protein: CASRDRGAYEQYF.

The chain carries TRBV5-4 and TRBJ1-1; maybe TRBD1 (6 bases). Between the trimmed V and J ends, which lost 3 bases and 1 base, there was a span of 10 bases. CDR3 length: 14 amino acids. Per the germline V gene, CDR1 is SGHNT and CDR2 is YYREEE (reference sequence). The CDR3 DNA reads TGTGCCAGCAGCTCGGGACACAGGAACACTGAAGCTTTCTTT. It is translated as CASSSGHRNTEAFF.

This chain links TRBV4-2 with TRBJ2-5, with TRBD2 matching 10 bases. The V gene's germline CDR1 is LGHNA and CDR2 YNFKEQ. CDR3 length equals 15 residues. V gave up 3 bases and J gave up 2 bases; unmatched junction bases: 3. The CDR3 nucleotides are TGTGCCAGCAGCCAGGAGACTAGCGGGCAAGAGACCCAGTACTTC. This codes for CASSQETSGQETQYF.

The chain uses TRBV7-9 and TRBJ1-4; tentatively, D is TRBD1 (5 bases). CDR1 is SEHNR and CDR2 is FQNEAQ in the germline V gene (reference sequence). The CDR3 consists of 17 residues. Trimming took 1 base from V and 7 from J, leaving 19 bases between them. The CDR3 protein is CASSLVGQGGGVEKLFF. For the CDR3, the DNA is TGTGCCAGCAGCTTAGTTGGGCAGGGAGGAGGTGTTGAAAAACTGTTTTTT.

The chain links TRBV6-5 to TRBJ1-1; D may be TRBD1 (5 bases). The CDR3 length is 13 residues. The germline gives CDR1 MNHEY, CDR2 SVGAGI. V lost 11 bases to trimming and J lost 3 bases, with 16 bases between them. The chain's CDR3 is CASRRGRDTEAFF. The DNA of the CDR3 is TGTGCCTCCCGGAGGGGTAGGGACACTGAAGCTTTCTTT.

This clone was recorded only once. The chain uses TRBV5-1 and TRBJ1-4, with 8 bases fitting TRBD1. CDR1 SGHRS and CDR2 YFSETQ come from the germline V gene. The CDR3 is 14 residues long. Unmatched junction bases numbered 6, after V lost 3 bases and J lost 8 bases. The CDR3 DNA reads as TGCGCCAGCAGCTCGACAGGGGTAAGAGAAAAACTGTTTTTT. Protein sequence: CASSSTGVREKLFF.

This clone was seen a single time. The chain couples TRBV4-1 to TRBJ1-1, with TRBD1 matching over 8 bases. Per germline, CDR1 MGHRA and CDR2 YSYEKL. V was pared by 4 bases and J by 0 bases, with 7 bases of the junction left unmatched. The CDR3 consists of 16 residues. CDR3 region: CASSRLQGVMNTEAFF. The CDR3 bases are TGCGCCAGCAGCCGCCTACAGGGGGTAATGAACACTGAAGCTTTCTTT.

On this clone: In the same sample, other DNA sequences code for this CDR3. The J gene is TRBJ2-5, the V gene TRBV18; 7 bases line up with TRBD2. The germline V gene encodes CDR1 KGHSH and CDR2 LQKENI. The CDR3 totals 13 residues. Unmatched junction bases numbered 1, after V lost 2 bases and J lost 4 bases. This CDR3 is CASSPGRAETQYF. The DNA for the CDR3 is TGTGCCAGCTCACCAGGGAGGGCAGAGACCCAGTACTTC.

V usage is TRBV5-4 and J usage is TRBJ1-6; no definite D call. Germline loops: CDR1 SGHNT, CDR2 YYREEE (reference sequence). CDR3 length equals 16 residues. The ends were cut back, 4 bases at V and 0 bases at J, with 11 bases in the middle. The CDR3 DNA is TGTGCCAGCAGCCGGAGTCGGAGCTCCTATAATTCACCCCTCCACTTT. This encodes CASSRSRSSYNSPLHF. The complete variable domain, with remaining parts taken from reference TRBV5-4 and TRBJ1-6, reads ETGVTQSPTHLIKTRGQQVTLRCSSQSGHNTVSWYQQALGQGPQFIFQYYREEENGRGNFPPRFSGLQFPNYSSELNVNALELDDSALYLCASSRSRSSYNSPLHFGNGTRLTVT.

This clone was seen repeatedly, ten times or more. The CDR3 coding sequence is TGCGCCAGCAGCCAATCTATACTCGGACAGGGCTCCAACGGGGCCCAGTACTTC. Protein product: CASSQSILGQGSNGAQYF. The chain carries TRBV4-1 and TRBJ2-5, with 8 bases fitting TRBD1. CDR3 size: 18 residues. The trim removed 2 bases at V and 9 bases at J, leaving 20 bases unmatched. Germline assignment: CDR1 MGHRA and CDR2 YSYEKL.